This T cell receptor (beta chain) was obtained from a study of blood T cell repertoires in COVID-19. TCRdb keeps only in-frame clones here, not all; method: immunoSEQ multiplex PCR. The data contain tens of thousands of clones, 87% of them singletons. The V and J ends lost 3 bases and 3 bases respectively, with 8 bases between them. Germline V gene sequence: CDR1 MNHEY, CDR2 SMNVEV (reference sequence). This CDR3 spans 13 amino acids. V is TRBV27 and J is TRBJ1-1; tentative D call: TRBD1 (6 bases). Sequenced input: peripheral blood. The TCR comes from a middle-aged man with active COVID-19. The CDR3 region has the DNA TGTGCCAGCAGTTTTGAGGGGGACACTGAAGCTTTCTTT. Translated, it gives CASSFEGDTEAFF.